Each of the 22 T cell receptor beta chains below was sequenced from the same sample in a study of shared clonotypes between healthy human individuals (dated by TCRdb to the early 2020s). Libraries were prepared through the immunoSEQ multiplex PCR assay. The table comes from immuneACCESS by way of TCRdb, which keeps in-frame sequences with V and J called. Part of the clones is missing from these tables; in studies checked, under half for an unresolved V gene and the rest for unknown reasons. This sample is represented by more than 2 million clones; 90% to 97% of them were singletons. The ten most abundant clones make up 0.13% of the sample. Sequences were obtained from naive CD4+ T cells sorted from blood. The cell subset or site label corresponds to: CD45RA+ positively selected. The receptors were gathered from a man aged 18 to 30 in good health.

V usage is TRBV5-1 and J usage is TRBJ2-7; TRBD1 matches 10 bases. CDR1 and CDR2 from the germline V gene are SGHRS and YFSETQ. The CDR3 extends over 15 amino acids. Unmatched junction bases numbered 8, after V lost 4 bases and J lost 4 bases. This CDR3 reads CASSGPGTGEYEQYF. The CDR3 coding sequence is TGCGCCAGCAGCGGACCCGGGACAGGGGAATACGAGCAGTACTTC.

CDR3 sequence reads: CASSARLAGTGELFF. The DNA of the CDR3 is TGTGCCAGCAGCGCGCGACTAGCGGGGACCGGGGAGCTGTTTTTT. The rearrangement joins TRBV7-8 to TRBJ2-2; 11 positions match TRBD2. Trimming at V came to 5 bases and at J to 5 bases, leaving 4 bases not matched to a gene. The CDR3 has 15 amino acids. CDR1 and CDR2 from the germline V gene are SGHVS and FQNEAQ.

This clone was counted a single time. V is TRBV5-6 and J is TRBJ1-2; D unclear. This CDR3 is 14 amino acids long. V shed 0 bases and J shed 0 bases, with 6 bases lying between them. Germline CDR1 SGHDT, CDR2 YYEEEE. The CDR3 protein is CASSLVSSNYGYTF. CDR3 DNA sequence: TGTGCCAGCAGCTTGGTTTCATCTAACTATGGCTACACCTTC.

This sequence joins TRBV19 and TRBJ1-2; no definite D call. Germline CDR1 reads LNHDA; CDR2 reads SQIVND (reference sequence). The CDR3 runs to 15 residues. V dropped 1 base and J dropped 4 bases, with 13 bases sitting between them. The CDR3 sequence: CASSIVEPSAYGYTF. In nucleotides, the CDR3 is TGTGCCAGTAGTATAGTCGAACCCAGCGCCTATGGCTACACCTTC.

This chain connects TRBV5-4 to TRBJ1-1; 7 bases are shared with TRBD1. The trim removed 0 bases at V and 3 bases at J, leaving 2 bases unmatched. Germline CDR1 reads SGHNT; CDR2 reads YYREEE (reference sequence). The CDR3 loop spans 14 amino acids. CDR3: CASSLAQGHTEAFF. CDR3 coding DNA: TGTGCCAGCAGCTTGGCACAGGGGCACACTGAAGCTTTCTTT. The whole variable domain, remainder taken from reference TRBV5-4 and TRBJ1-1, is ETGVTQSPTHLIKTRGQQVTLRCSSQSGHNTVSWYQQALGQGPQFIFQYYREEENGRGNFPPRFSGLQFPNYSSELNVNALELDDSALYLCASSLAQGHTEAFFGQGTRLTVV.

The gene calls are TRBV28 and TRBJ2-1; 7 positions match TRBD1. This CDR3 spans 15 amino acids. V lost 3 bases to trimming and J lost 2 bases; unmatched junction nucleotides: 4. Germline lookup yields CDR1 MDHEN and CDR2 SYDVKM. The CDR3 reads CASSLPGQPYNEQFF. The CDR3 nucleotides are TGTGCCAGCAGTTTGCCGGGACAGCCCTACAATGAGCAGTTCTTC.

The rearrangement links TRBV27 to TRBJ1-3; tentatively, D is TRBD1 (5 bases). The germline CDR1 and CDR2 sequences are MNHEY and SMNVEV (reference sequence). The CDR3 length is 17 residues. The germline V and J ends were trimmed by 4 bases and 0 bases, with 16 bases remaining between them. Here the CDR3 reads CASSSNRLSRSGNTIYF. CDR3 sequence (DNA): TGTGCCAGCAGTTCCAACAGGCTAAGCCGCTCTGGAAACACCATATATTTT.

The chain recombines TRBV27 with TRBJ1-5, with D unclear. Trimming took off 1 base at V and 3 bases at J, with 4 bases between the two ends. Germline loops: CDR1 MNHEY, CDR2 SMNVEV (reference sequence). The CDR3 loop spans 13 amino acids. The CDR3 DNA reads TGTGCCAGCAGTTTATGGCCCAATCAGCCCCAGCATTTT. This encodes CASSLWPNQPQHF.

On this clone itself: Other DNA variants within this sample encode the same CDR3. The chain joins TRBV15 to TRBJ2-5; the D is unclear. Trimming left V 0 bases short and J 1 base short, with 9 bases between. CDR1 and CDR2 (germline): LNHNV, YYDKDF (reference sequence). The CDR3 consists of 15 residues. The CDR3 spells CATSRDLAVQETQYF. For the CDR3, the DNA is TGTGCCACCAGCAGAGATCTGGCAGTCCAAGAGACCCAGTACTTC. Full variable domain (rest looked up from reference TRBV15 and TRBJ2-5): DAMVIQNPRYQVTQFGKPVTLSCSQTLNHNVMYWYQQKSSQAPKLLFHYYDKDFNNEADTPDNFQSRRPNTSFCFLDIRSPGLGDTAMYLCATSRDLAVQETQYFGPGTRLLVL.

Only one count was recorded for this clone. The chain is built from TRBV21-1 and TRBJ2-3; the table calls TRBD1, which could not be checked here. TRBV21-1 is tagged as a pseudogene. The CDR3 contains 15 residues. The CDR3 DNA follows: TGTGCCGGCCCCGGGACAGGGGACCCCACAGATACGCAGTATTTT. Amino acid sequence: CAGPGTGDPTDTQYF.

The chain couples TRBV18 to TRBJ1-3; 7 bases are a match to TRBD1. The CDR3 extends over 16 amino acids. V lost 5 bases and J lost 3; bases outside the gene matches: 10. Germline assignment: CDR1 KGHSH and CDR2 LQKENI. The CDR3 protein is CASSSTGVLGGNTIYF. The CDR3 region has the DNA TGTGCCAGCTCATCAACAGGGGTCCTTGGTGGAAACACCATATATTTT.

The gene calls are TRBV10-1 and TRBJ2-4; maybe TRBD1 (6 bases). The length of the CDR3 is 13 residues. V lost 4 bases to trimming and J lost 8 bases, with 12 bases between them. Germline V gene sequence: CDR1 WNHNN, CDR2 SYGVQD (reference sequence). The CDR3 DNA reads as TGCGCCAGCAGTGGGACAGCAGGGCACATTCAGTACTTC. It is translated as CASSGTAGHIQYF.

The chain recombines TRBV4-3 with TRBJ2-4, with D perhaps TRBD2 (5 bases). The CDR3 has 14 residues. Per the germline V gene, CDR1 is LGHNA and CDR2 is YSLEER. V lost 1 base, J lost 6 bases, and 10 bases lay in between. The chain's CDR3 is CASSQAEGRNIQYF. CDR3 DNA: TGCGCCAGCAGCCAAGCCGAGGGAAGAAACATTCAGTACTTC.

J is TRBJ2-7 and V is TRBV6-5; 7 nucleotides agree with TRBD1. CDR3 length: 14 amino acids. Germline V lookup: CDR1 MNHEY, CDR2 SVGAGI. The J segment lost 5 bases and the V segment lost 6 bases, leaving 10 bases of the junction unmatched. CDR3 in amino acids: CASRDTDRVNEQYF. CDR3 DNA: TGTGCCAGCAGGGACACCGACAGGGTCAACGAGCAGTACTTC.

V and J are TRBV5-4 and TRBJ2-5, with D hard to call. CDR3 size: 13 residues. Germline V CDR1 and CDR2: SGHNT, YYREEE (reference sequence). The V and J ends lost 0 bases and 4 bases respectively, with 7 bases between them. The DNA for the CDR3 is TGTGCCAGCAGCTTGGATCACGGAGAGACCCAGTACTTC. It encodes CASSLDHGETQYF.

V is TRBV19 and J is TRBJ1-2; D gene uncertain. The germline V gene has CDR1 LNHDA and CDR2 SQIVND (reference sequence). Trimming removed 4 bases at V and 3 bases at J, with 6 bases between. CDR3 size: 12 residues. The CDR3 reads CASSREYYGYTF. CDR3 nucleotides: TGTGCCAGTAGTAGGGAGTACTATGGCTACACCTTC.

This chain joins TRBV27 and TRBJ1-2; D perhaps matches TRBD1 (5 bases). This CDR3 region has 17 residues. V lost 2 bases and J 1 base, leaving 17 bases between the germline ends. Germline V gene lookup returns CDR1 MNHEY and CDR2 SMNVEV (reference sequence). This CDR3 is CASSLRVTGVFNYGYTF. CDR3 coding DNA: TGTGCCAGCAGTTTAAGGGTTACAGGCGTCTTTAACTATGGCTACACCTTC.

V is TRBV7-2 and J is TRBJ2-1; tentative D call: TRBD1 (6 bases). V was trimmed by 4 bases and J by 3 bases, leaving 19 bases between them. The CDR3 contains 17 residues. Germline-derived CDR1 and CDR2 are SGHTA and FQGNSA. The CDR3 region is CASSSPIGQRVYNEQFF. CDR3 DNA sequence: TGTGCCAGCAGCTCCCCAATAGGACAGAGAGTCTACAATGAGCAGTTCTTC.

In regard to this clone: The same CDR3 arises from other DNA sequences in this sample as well. The rearrangement uses TRBV11-2 and TRBJ2-3; TRBD2 is a possible D gene (6 bases). The CDR3 contains 15 residues. Trimming took 3 bases from V and 1 from J, leaving 11 bases between them. Germline assignment: CDR1 SGHAT and CDR2 FQNNGV. CDR3 DNA sequence: TGTGCCAGCAGCTTGGACGGGAGAGGCACAGATACGCAGTATTTT. Translating it yields CASSLDGRGTDTQYF.

The J gene is TRBJ1-3, the V gene TRBV28; 8 bases align to TRBD1. The CDR3 is 14 residues long. CDR1 is MDHEN and CDR2 is SYDVKM in the germline V gene. The junction had 4 bases not matched to a gene; V was cut back by 5 bases and J by 4 bases. CDR3 DNA: TGTGCCAGCAGTCGACGGACAGGGGGAAACACCATATATTTT. Protein sequence: CASSRRTGGNTIYF.

The chain combines TRBV18 with TRBJ2-3; TRBD2 matches 14 bases. Per germline, CDR1 KGHSH and CDR2 LQKENI. This CDR3 region has 16 residues. The J segment lost 6 bases and the V segment lost 2 bases, leaving 4 bases of the junction unmatched. The CDR3 DNA reads TGTGCCAGCTCACCAACGACTAGCGGGGGGGTTGATACGCAGTATTTT. It codes for CASSPTTSGGVDTQYF.

The chain employs TRBV10-2 and TRBJ2-7; maybe TRBD2 (5 bases). V was shortened by 5 bases and J by 2 bases, with 13 bases between the two germline ends. Germline V gene lookup returns CDR1 WSHSY and CDR2 SAAADI. The CDR3 loop spans 14 amino acids. The CDR3 coding sequence is TGCGCCAGCAGTTACCGACGGGAAACCTACGAGCAGTACTTC. Its translation: CASSYRRETYEQYF.